What follows are 17 T cell receptor beta chains derived from one specimen sequenced in a study of naive and memory T cell subsets. Both TRBC1 and TRBC2 were covered by a beta constant-region primer of two equimolar oligonucleotides. Ligated cDNA was amplified by four rounds of PCR with nested alpha and beta constant-region primers and SP2. TCRdb processed the UMI-ligation and nested PCR reads anew with MiXCR; each CDR3 protein has one entry. Among over 110,000 distinct CDR3 sequences listed, more than 15% were seen once. Findings and caveats of the study: Possibly reflecting memory cells re-expressing CD45RA, a few larger clonotypes occurred in naive repertoires, especially CD8.

These receptors are not linked to any known antigen. Sequenced material: naive CD8+ T cells from blood. These TCRs come from a human donor in good health.

This chain connects TRBV6-2 or TRBV6-3 to TRBJ2-6, with D uncertain. Germline CDR1 MNHEY, CDR2 SVGEGT. The CDR3 spans 20 residues. V lost 2 bases and J 0 bases, leaving 20 bases between the germline ends. The CDR3 coding sequence is TGTGCCAGCAGTTACCCCTCCGGCAGCTCCTTCTACTCTGGGGCCAACGTCCTGACTTTC. Translated: CASSYPSGSSFYSGANVLTF.

This chain links TRBV27 with TRBJ2-1, with 9 bases aligning to TRBD2. Germline CDR1 is MNHEY and CDR2 is SMNVEV (reference sequence). Trimming at V came to 5 bases and at J to 3 bases, leaving 8 bases not matched to a gene. The CDR3 is made up of 16 amino acids. CDR3 protein: CASSNVLAGNYNEQFF. The CDR3 DNA follows: TGTGCCAGCAGTAACGTCCTAGCGGGGAACTACAATGAGCAGTTCTTC.

Worth noting for this clonotype: A read error is possible here, since a much larger clone lies one base away. The CDR3 loop reads CASSSSGTTDTQYF. The CDR3 DNA is TGTGCCAGCAGCTCCAGCGGGACCACAGATACGCAGTATTTT. The chain has TRBV6-2 or TRBV6-3 and TRBJ2-3; 7 nucleotides agree with TRBD2. J gave up 2 bases and V 6 bases, and 5 bases lay outside the gene matches. The CDR3 totals 14 residues. Germline CDR1 is MNHEY and CDR2 is SVGEGT.

This clonotype was detected once. Germline and junction disagree at one end, which may indicate a read error. The gene calls are TRBV20-1 and TRBJ2-5; no definite D call. Germline V CDR1 and CDR2: DFQATT, SNEGSKA (reference sequence). The CDR3 contains 14 residues. The CDR3 DNA reads as TGCAGTGCTGAGGCGACGGTGTACCAAGGGACCCAGTACTTC. This sequence encodes CSAEATVYQGTQYF.

This rearrangement joins TRBV12-3 or TRBV12-4 to TRBJ2-3, with a tentative D call TRBD2 (7 bases). This CDR3 is built from 10 residues. V shed 9 bases and J shed 11 bases, with 12 bases lying between them. CDR3 protein: CASGEGEQYF. DNA for the CDR3: TGTGCCAGTGGGGAGGGGGAGCAGTATTTT.

Many counts were recorded for this clonotype. This chain connects TRBV5-6 to TRBJ2-7; D is unclear. The germline CDR1 and CDR2 sequences are SGHDT and YYEEEE. The CDR3 covers 15 residues. V was pared by 4 bases and J by 2 bases, with 16 bases between. CDR3 sequence reads: CASSPLLAVTYEQYF. The DNA for the CDR3 is TGTGCCAGCAGCCCCCTGCTGGCGGTAACCTACGAGCAGTACTTC.

CDR3 in DNA: TGCAGCGTGTCGGGCGGGGAATTCTACAATGAGCAGTTCTTC. It encodes CSVSGGEFYNEQFF. This chain uses TRBV29-1 with TRBJ2-1, with D perhaps TRBD2 (6 bases). V was clipped by 6 bases and J by 3 bases, with 15 bases between them. Germline CDR1 reads SQVTM; CDR2 reads ANQGSEA. The CDR3 loop spans 14 amino acids.

This clonotype was detected a few times. This chain uses TRBV29-1 with TRBJ1-2; 8 bases align to TRBD1. The CDR3 consists of 15 residues. The junction had 11 bases not matched to a gene; V was cut back by 2 bases and J by 6 bases. Germline V lookup: CDR1 SQVTM, CDR2 ANQGSEA. Here the CDR3 reads CSVEFPTGEGDGYTF. CDR3 sequence (DNA): TGCAGCGTTGAATTTCCGACAGGGGAAGGAGATGGCTACACCTTC.

This clonotype appeared a few times. V is TRBV20-1 and J is TRBJ1-5, with TRBD1 as a possible D gene (5 bases). The CDR3 is 15 residues long. Per the germline V gene, CDR1 is DFQATT and CDR2 is SNEGSKA (reference sequence). V was cut by 0 bases and J by 1 base, with 10 bases left in between. The CDR3 DNA reads TGCAGTGCTAGAGAGGGGGGGAAGAGCAATCAGCCCCAGCATTTT. Its translation: CSAREGGKSNQPQHF.

This clonotype has more than one count but fewer than ten. The chain has TRBV7-8 and TRBJ2-1; the match to TRBD2 covers 8 bases. This CDR3 region has 18 residues. J lost 7 bases, V lost 1 base, and 15 bases had no gene match. Germline V gene lookup returns CDR1 SGHVS and CDR2 FQNEAQ. In DNA form, the CDR3 reads TGTGCCAGCAGCTTAGAGGGGTCGTTAGCGGGGCCTACGAATGAGCAGTTCTTC. As protein: CASSLEGSLAGPTNEQFF.

The chain joins TRBV5-1 to TRBJ2-3, with D perhaps TRBD2 (6 bases). Germline lookup yields CDR1 SGHRS and CDR2 YFSETQ. V lost 0 bases and J lost 2, with 13 bases in between. This CDR3 has 16 amino acids. The CDR3 sequence: CASSLVGREFTDTQYF. CDR3 DNA sequence: TGCGCCAGCAGCTTGGTCGGACGGGAGTTCACAGATACGCAGTATTTT.

This sequence joins TRBV27 and TRBJ2-6; D tentatively reads TRBD1 or TRBD2 (5 bases each). With 1 base removed from V and 0 bases from J, the gap between germline ends came to 16 bases. Germline CDR1 is MNHEY and CDR2 is SMNVEV (reference sequence). CDR3 length equals 19 residues. The CDR3 is CASSLLLAGSSSGANVLTF. The CDR3 DNA is TGTGCCAGCAGTTTATTATTGGCAGGGAGTTCCTCTGGGGCCAACGTCCTGACTTTC.

This clonotype was found many times. The rearrangement joins TRBV6-5 to TRBJ1-4; maybe TRBD1 (5 bases). V was clipped by 6 bases and J by 0 bases, with 14 bases between them. The length of the CDR3 is 16 residues. Looked up from germline, CDR1 is MNHEY and CDR2 is SVGAGI. The CDR3 DNA reads TGTGCCAGCAGAACGACAGATTCAGCAACTAATGAAAAACTGTTTTTT. This codes for CASRTTDSATNEKLFF.

The chain has TRBV28 and TRBJ1-5; no clear D gene. The CDR3 runs 15 residues. Germline V gene lookup returns CDR1 MDHEN and CDR2 SYDVKM. Trimming took 3 bases from V and 0 from J, leaving 9 bases between them. CDR3 loop: CASSFYGISNQPQHF. The CDR3 region has the DNA TGTGCCAGCAGTTTTTACGGGATTAGCAATCAGCCCCAGCATTTT. Using reference TRBV28 and TRBJ1-5 for the parts outside the CDR3, the full variable domain is DVKVTQSSRYLVKRTGEKVFLECVQDMDHENMFWYRQDPGLGLRLIYFSYDVKMKEKGDIPEGYSVSREKKERFSLILESASTNQTSMYLCASSFYGISNQPQHFGDGTRLSIL.

This clonotype was observed a single time. The CDR3 end shows no conserved phenylalanine or tryptophan, and so a read error is likely. The chain uses TRBV12-5 and TRBJ2-1, with TRBD1 matching 9 bases. CDR1 is LGHNT and CDR2 is FRNRAP in the germline V gene. V shed 3 bases and J 3 bases; nucleotides not matched to a gene: 9. CDR3 length: 17 residues. For the CDR3, the DNA is TGTGCTAGTGGTTTCTCGACAGGGGGGAAGTACTACAATGAGCAGTTCCTC. Amino acids: CASGFSTGGKYYNEQFL.

The gene calls are TRBV28 and TRBJ2-7, with a tentative D call TRBD1 (6 bases). CDR3 size: 15 residues. Deletions cut 4 bases from V and 5 bases from J, with 18 bases between. Looked up from germline, CDR1 is MDHEN and CDR2 is SYDVKM. This CDR3 is CASSYEGHPVHEQYF. For the CDR3, the DNA is TGTGCCAGCAGTTACGAGGGACACCCGGTTCACGAGCAGTACTTC.

The chain combines TRBV5-6 with TRBJ1-1, with D unclear. CDR1 and CDR2 (germline): SGHDT, YYEEEE. CDR3 length: 16 amino acids. Deletions cut 0 bases from V and 2 bases from J, with 14 bases between. The CDR3 DNA sequence: TGTGCCAGCAGCTTGGACGGGTACGGTGCCAACACTGAAGCTTTCTTT. Protein sequence: CASSLDGYGANTEAFF.